This T cell receptor beta chain originates from a study of identical twins. The CDR3 runs to 16 residues. The germline V gene has CDR1 MDHEN and CDR2 SYDVKM. Trimming took off 6 bases at V and 4 bases at J, with 19 bases between the two ends. Points from the study as a whole: Donors were not followed over many years; analysis was cross-sectional.

Healthy Caucasians, and only they, were the donors. TCRdb reprocessed the 5' RACE reads via MiXCR and lists one record per CDR3 protein. The table records under 1 million distinct CDR3 sequences, more than 9% of them present only once. To note about this clonotype: Its specificity is unknown.

These data were also reused for a study on yellow fever vaccine responses in identical twins.

This TCR was recovered from a woman aged 18-29 years in good health. Sequenced input: PBMCs. The V and J genes are TRBV28 and TRBJ1-3; D is ambiguous. CDR3 protein: CASRSPGQTQGNTIYF. In nucleotides, the CDR3 is TGTGCCAGCAGATCTCCGGGCCAGACCCAGGGAAACACCATATATTTT. The entire variable domain, with the rest obtained from reference TRBV28 and TRBJ1-3, is as follows: DVKVTQSSRYLVKRTGEKVFLECVQDMDHENMFWYRQDPGLGLRLIYFSYDVKMKEKGDIPEGYSVSREKKERFSLILESASTNQTSMYLCASRSPGQTQGNTIYFGEGSWLTVV.